The 3 T cell receptor delta chains below were found in one sample sequenced in a study of gamma-delta chains in newborns, infants, children. TCRdb reanalysed the reads with CATT. Of under 3,500 delta-chain clones listed, 40% to 60% are singletons. The sample was blood. The receptors derive from a child who received the measles vaccine.

This clone is deemed medium-sized. The sample has other DNA sequences that encode this CDR3 too. V and J are TRDV1 and TRDJ1; 12 bases line up with TRDD3. The CDR3 covers 22 residues. After removal of 3 bases from V and 0 bases from J, the junction contained 20 bases not matched to a gene. In germline, CDR1 is TSWWSYY, CDR2 QGS. The CDR3 DNA follows: TGTGCTCTTGGGGATCGGGGCCACCTATACTGGGGGATACAGTTTTACACCGATAAACTCATCTTT. Translation gives CALGDRGHLYWGIQFYTDKLIF.

This clone counts as medium-sized (0.01 to 0.1%). The same CDR3 can be traced to other DNA sequences in this sample. The chain uses TRDV1 and TRDJ1, with 9 bases lining up with TRDD3. Per germline, CDR1 TSWWSYY and CDR2 QGS. Trimming removed 3 bases from V and 3 bases from J; junction bases left unmatched: 29. The CDR3 spans 23 residues. Here the CDR3 DNA reads TGTGCTCTTGGGGATCATATCCCTACCCTTCCTCCATCTGGGGGATCCGAGGCCGATAAACTCATCTTT. This gives the protein CALGDHIPTLPPSGGSEADKLIF.

This clone is classed as medium-sized. This chain uses TRDV2 with TRDJ3; TRDD3 aligns across 8 bases. This CDR3 region has 20 residues. J gave up 0 bases and V 2 bases, and 11 bases lay outside the gene matches. Germline loops: CDR1 GEAIGNYY, CDR2 EKD. CDR3 sequence (DNA): TGTGCCTGTGACAAAACTGGGGGTCCCCTCAGCTCCTGGGACACCCGACAGATGTTTTTC. Translated, it gives CACDKTGGPLSSWDTRQMFF.